This T cell receptor (beta chain) was recorded in a study of cytomegalovirus exposure and HLA in healthy donors. Overall study findings and caveats: The study had only CMV serostatus as immune exposure information. Relative to equally common others, HLA-associated TCR beta chains showed greater clonal expansion in a later analysis.

A multiplex PCR was run with 60 Vbeta primers and 13 Jbeta primers. Measured with immunoSEQ multiplex PCR; TCRdb has only the in-frame clones, and not every one. The repertoire holds 65,000 to 90,000 clones, with 60% to 85% as singletons. Worth noting for this clone: Its target is unknown.

The sequence was obtained from a man between 65 and 85 years old in good health and CMV-seronegative. The sequencing input was PBMCs.

Here the CDR3 reads CASSFGRESSYEQYF. The CDR3 DNA reads TGTGCCAGCAGCTTCGGACGGGAAAGCTCCTACGAGCAGTACTTC. The V and J genes are TRBV7-2 and TRBJ2-7, with D perhaps TRBD2 (5 bases). Germline V gives CDR1 SGHTA, CDR2 FQGNSA. The CDR3 contains 15 residues. V was clipped by 3 bases and J by 0 bases, with 12 bases between them.